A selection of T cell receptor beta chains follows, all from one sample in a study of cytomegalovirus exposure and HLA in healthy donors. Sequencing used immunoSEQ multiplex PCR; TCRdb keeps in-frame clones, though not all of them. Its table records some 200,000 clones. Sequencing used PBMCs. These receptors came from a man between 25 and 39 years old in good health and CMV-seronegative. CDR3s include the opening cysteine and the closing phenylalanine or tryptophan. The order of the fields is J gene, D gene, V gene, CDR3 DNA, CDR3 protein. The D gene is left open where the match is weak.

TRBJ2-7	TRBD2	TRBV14	TGTGCCAGCAGCCCCCTGGGGGGCGGGGGGTCCTACGAGCAGTACTTC	CASSPLGGGGSYEQYF
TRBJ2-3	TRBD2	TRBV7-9	TGTGCCAGCAGCTTAGGGGCGGGAGGCCTCTTAGATACGCAGTATTTT	CASSLGAGGLLDTQYF
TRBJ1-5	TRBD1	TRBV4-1	TGCGCCAGCAGCCAAGATCCTACAGGGGCATATGATAGCAATCAGCCCCAGCATTTT	CASSQDPTGAYDSNQPQHF
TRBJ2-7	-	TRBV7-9	TGTGCCAGCAGCCAAGCAAACTCGGGACTCTACGAGCAGTACTTC	CASSQANSGLYEQYF
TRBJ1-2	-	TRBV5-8	TGTGCCAGCAGCTTGGCGGGTTCGACAGACTTTACTAACTATGGCTACACCTTC	CASSLAGSTDFTNYGYTF
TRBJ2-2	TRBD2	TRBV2	TGTGCCAGCAAAAGGGTTAGCGGGGGAGAGGTGGACACCGGGGAGCTGTTTTTT	CASKRVSGGEVDTGELFF
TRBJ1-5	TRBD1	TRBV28	TGTGCCAGCATCGTACAGGGGTCCAGCAATCAGCCCCAGCATTTT	CASIVQGSSNQPQHF
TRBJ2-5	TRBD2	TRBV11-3	TGTGCCAGCAGCGCCGGGACTAGGTCGGGTGAGCAGTACTTC	CASSAGTRSGEQYF
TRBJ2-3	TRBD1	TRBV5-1	TGCGCCAGCAGCTTGGCCGGGACAGGGTCCCGTGATACGCAGTATTTT	CASSLAGTGSRDTQYF
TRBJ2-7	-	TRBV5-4	TGTGCCAGCAGCTTGGCGGGTCCCGAATACGAGCAGTACTTC	CASSLAGPEYEQYF
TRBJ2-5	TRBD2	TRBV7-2	TGTGCCACCGGGGGGGGCCCGTCCTCTCGTCAAGAGACCCAGTACTTC	CATGGGPSSRQETQYF
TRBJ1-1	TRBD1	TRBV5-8	TGTGCCAGCAGCCCCTGGACAGGGGCCCTGACTGAAGCTTTCTTT	CASSPWTGALTEAFF
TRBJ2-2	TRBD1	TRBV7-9	TGTGCCAGCAGCCTTAGGACAGGGAACACCGGGGAGCTGTTTTTT	CASSLRTGNTGELFF
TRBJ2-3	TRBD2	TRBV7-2	TGTGCCAGCAGGTTCTCGGGGGGGAGAACAGATACGCAGTATTTT	CASRFSGGRTDTQYF
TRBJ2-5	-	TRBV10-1	TGCGCCAGCAGTGAGAAGATCCTCGGGACCCAGTACTTC	CASSEKILGTQYF
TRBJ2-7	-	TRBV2	TGTGCCAGCAACAGCCAGGGGTGGGCCGAGCAGTACTTC	CASNSQGWAEQYF
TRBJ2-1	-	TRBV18	TGTGCCAGCTCACCGACAGGAAGCTCCTACAATGAGCAGTTCTTC	CASSPTGSSYNEQFF
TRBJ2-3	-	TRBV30	TGTGCCTGGAGTCGGAGCACAGATACGCAGTATTTT	CAWSRSTDTQYF
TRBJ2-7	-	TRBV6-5	TGTGCCAGCAGTCCTGGAGCCTACGAGCAGTACTTC	CASSPGAYEQYF
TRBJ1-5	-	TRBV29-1	TGCAGCGTTGCAGATCAGCCCCAGCATTTT	CSVADQPQHF